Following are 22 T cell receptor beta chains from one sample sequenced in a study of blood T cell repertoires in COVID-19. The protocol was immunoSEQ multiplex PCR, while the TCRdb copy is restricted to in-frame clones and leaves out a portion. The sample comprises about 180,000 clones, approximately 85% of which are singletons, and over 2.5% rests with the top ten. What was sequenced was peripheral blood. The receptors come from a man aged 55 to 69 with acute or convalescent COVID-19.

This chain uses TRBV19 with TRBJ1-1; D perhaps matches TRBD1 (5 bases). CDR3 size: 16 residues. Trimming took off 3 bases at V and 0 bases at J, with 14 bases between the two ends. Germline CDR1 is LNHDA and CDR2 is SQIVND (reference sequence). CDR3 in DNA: TGTGCCAGTAGTATCGGGGGGGAGCTCATGAACACTGAAGCTTTCTTT. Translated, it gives CASSIGGELMNTEAFF. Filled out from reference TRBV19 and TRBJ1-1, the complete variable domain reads DGGITQSPKYLFRKEGQNVTLSCEQNLNHDAMYWYRQDPGQGLRLIYYSQIVNDFQKGDIAEGYSVSREKKESFPLTVTSAQKNPTAFYLCASSIGGELMNTEAFFGQGTRLTVV.

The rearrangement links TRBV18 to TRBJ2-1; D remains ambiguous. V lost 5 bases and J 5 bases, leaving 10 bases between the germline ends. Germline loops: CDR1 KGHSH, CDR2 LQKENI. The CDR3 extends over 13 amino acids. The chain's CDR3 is CASSSPGNNEQFF. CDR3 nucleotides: TGTGCCAGCTCATCCCCGGGTAACAATGAGCAGTTCTTC. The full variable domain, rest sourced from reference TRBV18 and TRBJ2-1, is NAGVMQNPRHLVRRRGQEARLRCSPMKGHSHVYWYRQLPEEGLKFMVYLQKENIIDESGMPKERFSAEFPKEGPSILRIQQVVRGDSAAYFCASSSPGNNEQFFGPGTRLTVL.

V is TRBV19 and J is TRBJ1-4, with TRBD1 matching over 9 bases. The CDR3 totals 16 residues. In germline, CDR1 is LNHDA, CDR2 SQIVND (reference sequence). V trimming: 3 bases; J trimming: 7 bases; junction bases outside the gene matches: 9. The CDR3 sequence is CASSIRRGQGVEKLFF. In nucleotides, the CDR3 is TGTGCCAGTAGTATCCGTCGGGGACAGGGAGTTGAAAAACTGTTTTTT.

The CDR3 DNA is TGTGCCAGCAGCTCGTGGACAGGGCCTGGAAACACCATATATTTT. Its protein is CASSSWTGPGNTIYF. V gene TRBV7-9 combines with J gene TRBJ1-3; TRBD1 aligns across 8 bases. The CDR3 sequence is 15 residues long. With V trimmed by 4 bases and J by 2 bases, 4 bases remained unmatched. Germline CDR1 SEHNR, CDR2 FQNEAQ (reference sequence).

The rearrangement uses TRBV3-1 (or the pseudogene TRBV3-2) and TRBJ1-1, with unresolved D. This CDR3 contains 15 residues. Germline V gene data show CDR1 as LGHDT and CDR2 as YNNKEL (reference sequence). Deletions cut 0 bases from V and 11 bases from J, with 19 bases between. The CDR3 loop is CASSQDGSPGGLAFF. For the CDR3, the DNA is TGTGCCAGCAGCCAAGACGGGTCGCCGGGCGGGCTTGCTTTCTTT.

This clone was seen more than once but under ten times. The CDR3 spells CASSQAWSVAHEQFF. The CDR3 DNA is TGCGCCAGCAGCCAAGCTTGGTCGGTTGCCCATGAGCAGTTCTTC. The gene calls are TRBV4-1 and TRBJ2-1; D not certain. The germline V and J ends were trimmed by 1 base and 8 bases, with 15 bases remaining between them. CDR3 length: 15 residues. Germline CDR1 MGHRA, CDR2 YSYEKL.

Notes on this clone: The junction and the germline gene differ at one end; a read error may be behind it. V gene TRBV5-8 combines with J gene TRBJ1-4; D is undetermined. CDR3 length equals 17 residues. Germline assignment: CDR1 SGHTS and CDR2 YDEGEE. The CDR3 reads CASSLEGRRPSKEKLFF. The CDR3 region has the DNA TGTGCCAGCAGCTTGGAAGGACGGAGGCCGTCTAAGGAAAAACTGTTTTTT.

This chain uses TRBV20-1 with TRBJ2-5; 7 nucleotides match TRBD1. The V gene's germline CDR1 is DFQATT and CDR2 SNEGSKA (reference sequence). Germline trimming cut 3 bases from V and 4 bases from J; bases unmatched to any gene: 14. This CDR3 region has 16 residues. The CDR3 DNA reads TGCAGTGCTAGTGAAAGGGGACAAGGGGGCGCAGAGACCCAGTACTTC. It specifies CSASERGQGGAETQYF.

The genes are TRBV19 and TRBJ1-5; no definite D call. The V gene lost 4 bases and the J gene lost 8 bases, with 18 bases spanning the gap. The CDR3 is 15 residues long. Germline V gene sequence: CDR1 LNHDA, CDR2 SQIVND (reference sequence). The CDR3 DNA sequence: TGTGCCAGTAGTACCGAAAAGGGCGGAGGTAAGCCCCAGCATTTT. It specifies CASSTEKGGGKPQHF.

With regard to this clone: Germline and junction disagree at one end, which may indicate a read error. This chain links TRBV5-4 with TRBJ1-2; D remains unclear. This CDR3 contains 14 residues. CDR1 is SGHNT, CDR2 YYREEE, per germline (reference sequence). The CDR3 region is CASSQGREAGAQSF. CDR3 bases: TGTGCCAGCAGCCAAGGTAGAGAAGCCGGAGCCCAGTCATTC.

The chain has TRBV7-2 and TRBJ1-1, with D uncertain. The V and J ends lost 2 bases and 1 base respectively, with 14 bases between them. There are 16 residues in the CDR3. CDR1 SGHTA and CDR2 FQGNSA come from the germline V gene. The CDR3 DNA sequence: TGTGCCAGCAGCTTAAACAGCCAGCTTTCGAACACTGAAGCTTTCTTT. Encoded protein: CASSLNSQLSNTEAFF. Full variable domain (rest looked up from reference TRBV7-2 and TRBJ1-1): GAGVSQSPSNKVTEKGKDVELRCDPISGHTALYWYRQSLGQGLEFLIYFQGNSAPDKSGLPSDRFSAERTGGSVSTLTIQRTQQEDSAVYLCASSLNSQLSNTEAFFGQGTRLTVV.

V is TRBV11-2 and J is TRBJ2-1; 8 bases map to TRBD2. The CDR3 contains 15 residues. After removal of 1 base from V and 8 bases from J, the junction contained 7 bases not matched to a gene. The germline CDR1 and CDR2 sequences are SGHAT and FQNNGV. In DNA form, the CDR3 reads TGTGCCAGCAGCTTAGTAGGACTAGCTGTAGATGAGCAGTTCTTC. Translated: CASSLVGLAVDEQFF.

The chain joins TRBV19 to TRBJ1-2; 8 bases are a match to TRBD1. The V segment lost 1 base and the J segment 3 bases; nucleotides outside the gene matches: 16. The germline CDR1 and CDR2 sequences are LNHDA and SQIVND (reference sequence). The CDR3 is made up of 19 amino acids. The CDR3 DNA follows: TGTGCCAGTAGTATAGTGGCGGGACAGGTCTACCGGCGGTACTATGGCTACACCTTC. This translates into CASSIVAGQVYRRYYGYTF.

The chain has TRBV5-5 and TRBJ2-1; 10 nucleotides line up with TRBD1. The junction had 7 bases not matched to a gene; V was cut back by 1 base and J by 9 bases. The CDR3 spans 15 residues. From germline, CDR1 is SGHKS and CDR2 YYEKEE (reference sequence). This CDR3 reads CASSLIGTGATEQFF. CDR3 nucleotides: TGTGCCAGCAGCTTGATAGGGACAGGGGCCACTGAGCAGTTCTTC.

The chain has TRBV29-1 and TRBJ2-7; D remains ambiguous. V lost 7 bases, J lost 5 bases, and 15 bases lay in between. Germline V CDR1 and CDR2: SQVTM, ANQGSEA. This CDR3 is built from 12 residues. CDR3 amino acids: CSAARDYHEQYF. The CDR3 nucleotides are TGCAGCGCCGCTCGAGATTACCACGAGCAGTACTTC.

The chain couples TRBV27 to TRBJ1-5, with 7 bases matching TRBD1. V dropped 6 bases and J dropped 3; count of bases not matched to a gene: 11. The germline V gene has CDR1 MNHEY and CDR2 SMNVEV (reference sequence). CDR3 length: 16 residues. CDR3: CASSKRGQSDNQPQHF. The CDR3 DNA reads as TGTGCCAGCAGCAAACGGGGACAGAGTGACAATCAGCCCCAGCATTTT.

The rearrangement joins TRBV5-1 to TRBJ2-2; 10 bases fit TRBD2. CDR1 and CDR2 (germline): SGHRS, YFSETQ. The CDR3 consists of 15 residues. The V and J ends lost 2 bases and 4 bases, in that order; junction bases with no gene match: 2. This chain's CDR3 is CASSLPSGSTGELFF. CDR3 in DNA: TGCGCCAGCAGCTTACCTAGCGGGAGCACCGGGGAGCTGTTTTTT.

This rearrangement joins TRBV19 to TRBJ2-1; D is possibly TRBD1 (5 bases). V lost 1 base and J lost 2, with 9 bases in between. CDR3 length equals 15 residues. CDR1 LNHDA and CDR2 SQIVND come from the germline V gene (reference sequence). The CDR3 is CASSIVRTTYNEQFF. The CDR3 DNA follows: TGTGCCAGTAGTATAGTCCGGACAACCTACAATGAGCAGTTCTTC. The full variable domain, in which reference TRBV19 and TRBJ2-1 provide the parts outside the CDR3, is DGGITQSPKYLFRKEGQNVTLSCEQNLNHDAMYWYRQDPGQGLRLIYYSQIVNDFQKGDIAEGYSVSREKKESFPLTVTSAQKNPTAFYLCASSIVRTTYNEQFFGPGTRLTVL.

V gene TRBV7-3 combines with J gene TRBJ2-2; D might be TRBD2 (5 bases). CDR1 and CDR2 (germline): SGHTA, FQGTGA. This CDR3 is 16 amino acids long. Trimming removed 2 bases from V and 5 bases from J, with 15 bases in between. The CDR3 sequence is CASSLFGRRGTGELFF. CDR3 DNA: TGTGCCAGCAGCTTATTTGGGCGGAGAGGGACCGGGGAGCTGTTTTTT.

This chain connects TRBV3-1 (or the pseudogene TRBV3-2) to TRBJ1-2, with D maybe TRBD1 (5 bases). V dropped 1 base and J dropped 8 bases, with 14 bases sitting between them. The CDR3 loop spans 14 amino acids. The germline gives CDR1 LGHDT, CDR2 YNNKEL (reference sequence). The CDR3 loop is CASSQGTPSIGYTF. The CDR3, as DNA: TGTGCCAGCAGCCAAGGGACACCGTCTATCGGCTACACCTTC.

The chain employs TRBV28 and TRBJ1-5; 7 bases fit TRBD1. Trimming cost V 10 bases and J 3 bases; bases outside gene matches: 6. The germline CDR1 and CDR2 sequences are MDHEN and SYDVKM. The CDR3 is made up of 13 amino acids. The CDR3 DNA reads TGTGCCACCCGACAGGGCCCCAATCAGCCCCAGCATTTT. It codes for CATRQGPNQPQHF.

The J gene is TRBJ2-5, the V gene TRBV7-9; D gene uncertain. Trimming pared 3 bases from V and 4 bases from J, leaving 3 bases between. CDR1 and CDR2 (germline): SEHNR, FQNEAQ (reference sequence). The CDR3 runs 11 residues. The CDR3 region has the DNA TGTGCCAGCAGCTTCCGAGAGACCCAGTACTTC. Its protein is CASSFRETQYF.